This T cell receptor beta chain was recorded in a study of T cells in Graves' hyperthyroidism and ophthalmopathy. Study-wide background: Blood was drawn when the patient was first diagnosed and still untreated. Study-wide points: Most expanded thyroid clonotypes above 0.001 also appeared in blood.

From RNA transcripts, TCR beta CDR3 regions were amplified. During a first-round RT-PCR of the TCR CDR3, the HTBI primer set was used. Each CDR3 protein gets one entry after TCRdb re-called the multiplex PCR reads with MiXCR. The data contain some 570,000 distinct CDR3 sequences, about a sixth of them seen just once; the ten biggest clones take up approximately 15%. Turning to this clonotype: What it binds is not known.

This TCR was recovered from a woman aged 18-29 years with Graves' ophthalmopathy. Sample: blood.

The CDR3 here is CASSPGTEPHEQYF. In DNA, the CDR3 is TGTGCCAGCAGCCCCGGGACCGAGCCGCACGAGCAGTACTTC. The chain recombines TRBV7-6 with TRBJ2-7; either TRBD1 or TRBD2 may fit D (5 bases each). Trimming took 5 bases from V and 5 from J, leaving 16 bases between them. CDR3 length equals 14 residues. From germline, CDR1 is SGHVS and CDR2 FNYEAQ.